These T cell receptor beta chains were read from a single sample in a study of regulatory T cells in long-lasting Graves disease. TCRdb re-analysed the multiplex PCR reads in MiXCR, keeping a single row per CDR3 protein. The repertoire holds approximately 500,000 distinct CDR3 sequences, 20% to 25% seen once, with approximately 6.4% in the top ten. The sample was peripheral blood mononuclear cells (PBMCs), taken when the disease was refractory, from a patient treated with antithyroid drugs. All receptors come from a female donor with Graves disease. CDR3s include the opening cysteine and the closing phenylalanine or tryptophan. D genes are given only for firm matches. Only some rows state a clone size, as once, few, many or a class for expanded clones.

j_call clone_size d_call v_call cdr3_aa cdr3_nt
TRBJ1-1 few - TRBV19 CASRLRQYTEAFF TGTGCCAGTAGGCTTCGACAGTACACTGAAGCTTTCTTT
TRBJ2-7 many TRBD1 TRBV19 CASSIQGAYEQYF TGTGCCAGTAGTATCCAGGGGGCATACGAGCAGTACTTC
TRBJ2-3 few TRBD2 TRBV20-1 CSAERLAGSTDTQYF TGCAGTGCGGAGAGACTAGCGGGGAGCACAGATACGCAGTATTTT
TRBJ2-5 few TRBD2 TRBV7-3 CASSLYSGGAETQYF TGTGCCAGCAGCTTATATAGCGGGGGGGCCGAGACCCAGTACTTC
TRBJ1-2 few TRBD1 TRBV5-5 CASSFTGESRGYTF TGTGCCAGCAGCTTCACAGGGGAGAGTCGTGGCTACACCTTC
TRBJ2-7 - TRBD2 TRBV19 CASSSQTSGFSYEQYF TGTGCCAGTAGTAGCCAGACTAGCGGGTTCTCCTACGAGCAGTACTTC
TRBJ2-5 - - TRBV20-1 CSALGRTAETQYF TGCAGTGCCCTGGGGCGTACCGCAGAGACCCAGTACTTC
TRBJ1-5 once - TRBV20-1 CSARDSLGQPQHF TGCAGTGCTAGAGACAGTTTGGGTCAGCCCCAGCATTTT
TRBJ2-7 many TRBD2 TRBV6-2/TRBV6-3 CASNSGGSSYEQYF TGTGCCAGCAATAGCGGGGGGTCGTCCTACGAGCAGTACTTC
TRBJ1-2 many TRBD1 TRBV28 CASSFGQGTYGYTF TGTGCCAGCAGTTTCGGACAGGGGACCTATGGCTACACCTTC
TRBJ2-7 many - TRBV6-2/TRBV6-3 CASSYSIFESGYHYEQYF TGTGCCAGCAGTTACTCGATCTTTGAGTCCGGATACCACTACGAGCAGTACTTC
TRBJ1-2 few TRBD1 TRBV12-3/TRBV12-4 CASSDRDYGYTF TGTGCCAGCAGTGACAGGGACTATGGCTACACCTTC